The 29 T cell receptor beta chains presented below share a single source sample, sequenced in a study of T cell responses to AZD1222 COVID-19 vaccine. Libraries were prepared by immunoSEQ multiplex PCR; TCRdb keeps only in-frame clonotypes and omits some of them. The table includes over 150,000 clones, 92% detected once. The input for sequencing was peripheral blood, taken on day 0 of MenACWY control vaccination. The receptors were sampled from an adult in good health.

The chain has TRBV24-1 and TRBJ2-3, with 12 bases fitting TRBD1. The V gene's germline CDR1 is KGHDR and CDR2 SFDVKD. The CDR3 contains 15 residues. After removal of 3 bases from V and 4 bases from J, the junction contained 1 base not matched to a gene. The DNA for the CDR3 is TGTGCCACCAGTGATGGGACAGGGGGCGCAGATACGCAGTATTTT. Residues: CATSDGTGGADTQYF.

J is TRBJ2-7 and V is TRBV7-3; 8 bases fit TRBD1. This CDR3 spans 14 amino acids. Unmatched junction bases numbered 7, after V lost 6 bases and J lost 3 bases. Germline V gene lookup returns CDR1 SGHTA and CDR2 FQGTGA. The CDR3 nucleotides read TGTGCCAGCAGTCCCGGGACAGGCGTCTACGAGCAGTACTTC. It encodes CASSPGTGVYEQYF.

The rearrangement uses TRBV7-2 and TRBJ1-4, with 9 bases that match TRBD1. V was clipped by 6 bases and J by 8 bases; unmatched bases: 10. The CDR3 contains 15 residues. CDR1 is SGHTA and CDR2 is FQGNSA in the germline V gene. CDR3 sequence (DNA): TGTGCCAGCAGTCAAACAGGGGGCCCGAGGGAAAAACTGTTTTTT. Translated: CASSQTGGPREKLFF.

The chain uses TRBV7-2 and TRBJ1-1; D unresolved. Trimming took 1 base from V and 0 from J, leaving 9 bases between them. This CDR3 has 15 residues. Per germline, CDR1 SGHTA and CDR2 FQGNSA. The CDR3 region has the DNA TGTGCCAGCAGCTTAGTTGGCAGATTGAACACTGAAGCTTTCTTT. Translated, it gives CASSLVGRLNTEAFF.

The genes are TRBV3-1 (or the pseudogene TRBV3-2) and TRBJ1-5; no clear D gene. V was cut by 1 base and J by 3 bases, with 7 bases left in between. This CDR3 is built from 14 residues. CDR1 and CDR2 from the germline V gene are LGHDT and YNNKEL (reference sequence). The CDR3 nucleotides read TGTGCCAGCAGCCAAGGGGCAGACAATCAGCCCCAGCATTTT. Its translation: CASSQGADNQPQHF.

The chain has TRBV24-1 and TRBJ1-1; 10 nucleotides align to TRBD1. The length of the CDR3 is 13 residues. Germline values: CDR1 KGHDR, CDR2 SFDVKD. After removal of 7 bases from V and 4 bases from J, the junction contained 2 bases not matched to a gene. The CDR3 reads CATSGQGGTEAFF. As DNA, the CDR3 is TGTGCCACCAGCGGACAGGGGGGCACTGAAGCTTTCTTT.

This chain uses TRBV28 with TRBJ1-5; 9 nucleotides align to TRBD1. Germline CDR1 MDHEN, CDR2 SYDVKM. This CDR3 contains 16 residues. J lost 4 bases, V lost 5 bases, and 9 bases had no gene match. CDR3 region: CASSLPGTGWNQPQHF. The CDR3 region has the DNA TGTGCCAGCAGTCTTCCCGGGACAGGGTGGAATCAGCCCCAGCATTTT.

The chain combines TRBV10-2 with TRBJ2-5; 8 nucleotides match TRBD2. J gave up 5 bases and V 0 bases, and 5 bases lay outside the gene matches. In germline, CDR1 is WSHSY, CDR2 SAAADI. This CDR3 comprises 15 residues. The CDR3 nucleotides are TGCGCCAGCAGTGAGTCGAGCGGGAGTGGTGAGACCCAGTACTTC. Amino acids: CASSESSGSGETQYF.

The chain's CDR3 is CASSLARTSGGEQYF. The CDR3 DNA reads TGTGCCAGCAGCTTAGCGAGGACTAGCGGAGGGGAGCAGTACTTC. The chain is built from TRBV7-2 and TRBJ2-7; 10 positions agree with TRBD2. With V trimmed by 0 bases and J by 7 bases, 6 bases remained unmatched. Germline CDR1 and CDR2: SGHTA and FQGNSA. CDR3 length: 15 amino acids.

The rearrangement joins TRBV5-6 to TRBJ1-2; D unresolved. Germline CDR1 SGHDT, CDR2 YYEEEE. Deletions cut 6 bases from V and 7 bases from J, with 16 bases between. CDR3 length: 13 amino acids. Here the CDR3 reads CASTLSGRVGYTF. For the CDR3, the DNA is TGTGCCAGCACCCTATCGGGCCGTGTTGGCTACACCTTC.

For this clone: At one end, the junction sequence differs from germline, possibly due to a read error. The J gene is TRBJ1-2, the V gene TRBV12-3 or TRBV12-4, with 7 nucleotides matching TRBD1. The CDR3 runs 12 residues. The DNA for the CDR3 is TGTGCCAGCGGTTTCACAGGGGATGGCTACACCTTC. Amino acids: CASGFTGDGYTF.

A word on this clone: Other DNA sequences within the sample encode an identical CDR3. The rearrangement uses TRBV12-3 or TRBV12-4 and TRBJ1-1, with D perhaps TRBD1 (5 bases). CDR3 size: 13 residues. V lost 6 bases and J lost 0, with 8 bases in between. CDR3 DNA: TGTGCCAGCAGCATCAGGGTGAACACTGAAGCTTTCTTT. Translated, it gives CASSIRVNTEAFF.

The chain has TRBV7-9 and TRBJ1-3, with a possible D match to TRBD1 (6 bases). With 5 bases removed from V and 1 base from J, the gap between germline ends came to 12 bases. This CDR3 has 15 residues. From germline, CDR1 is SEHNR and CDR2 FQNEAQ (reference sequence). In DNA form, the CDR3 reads TGTGCCAGCAGCCTCACAGGGAATTCTGGAAACACCATATATTTT. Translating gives CASSLTGNSGNTIYF. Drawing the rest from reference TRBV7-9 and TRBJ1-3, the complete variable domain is DTGVSQNPRHKITKRGQNVTFRCDPISEHNRLYWYRQTLGQGPEFLTYFQNEAQLEKSRLLSDRFSAERPKGSFSTLEIQRTEQGDSAMYLCASSLTGNSGNTIYFGEGSWLTVV.

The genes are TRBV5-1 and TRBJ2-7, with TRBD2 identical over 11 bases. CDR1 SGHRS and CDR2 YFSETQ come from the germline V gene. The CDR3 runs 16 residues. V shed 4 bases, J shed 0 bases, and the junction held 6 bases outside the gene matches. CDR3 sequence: CASSPTSGRASYEQYF. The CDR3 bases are TGCGCCAGCAGCCCCACTAGCGGGAGAGCCTCCTACGAGCAGTACTTC. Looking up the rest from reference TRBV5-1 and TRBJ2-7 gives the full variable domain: KAGVTQTPRYLIKTRGQQVTLSCSPISGHRSVSWYQQTPGQGLQFLFEYFSETQRNKGNFPGRFSGRQFSNSRSEMNVSTLELGDSALYLCASSPTSGRASYEQYFGPGTRLTVT.

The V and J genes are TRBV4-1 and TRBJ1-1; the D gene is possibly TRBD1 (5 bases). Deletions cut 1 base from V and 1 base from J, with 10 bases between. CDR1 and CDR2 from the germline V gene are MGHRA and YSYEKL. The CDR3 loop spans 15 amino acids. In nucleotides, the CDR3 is TGCGCCAGCAGCCAAGGGGGCGGTCGGAACACTGAAGCTTTCTTT. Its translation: CASSQGGGRNTEAFF.

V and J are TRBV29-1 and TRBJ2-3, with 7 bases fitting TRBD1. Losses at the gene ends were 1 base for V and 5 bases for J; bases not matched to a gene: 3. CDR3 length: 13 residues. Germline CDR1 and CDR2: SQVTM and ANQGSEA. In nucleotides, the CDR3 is TGCAGCGTTGAAGGACAGGGTCAAGATACGCAGTATTTT. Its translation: CSVEGQGQDTQYF.

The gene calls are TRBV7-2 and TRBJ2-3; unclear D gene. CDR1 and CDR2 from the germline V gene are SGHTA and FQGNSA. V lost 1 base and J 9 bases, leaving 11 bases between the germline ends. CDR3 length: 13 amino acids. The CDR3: CASSLESPETQYF. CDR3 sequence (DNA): TGTGCCAGCAGCTTAGAAAGTCCGGAGACGCAGTATTTT.

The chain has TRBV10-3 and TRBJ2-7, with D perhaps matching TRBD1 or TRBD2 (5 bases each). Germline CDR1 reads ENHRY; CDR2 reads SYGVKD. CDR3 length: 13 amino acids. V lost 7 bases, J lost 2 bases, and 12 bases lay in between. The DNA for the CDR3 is TGTGCCATCATGGATCGGGGCGCCTACGAGCAGTACTTC. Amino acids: CAIMDRGAYEQYF.

CDR3 in amino acids: CASSQELAGDGYTF. CDR3 sequence (DNA): TGCGCCAGCAGCCAAGAGTTGGCGGGGGATGGCTACACCTTC. The genes are TRBV4-1 and TRBJ1-2; tentatively, D is TRBD1 (5 bases). V dropped 0 bases and J dropped 6 bases, with 11 bases sitting between them. There are 14 residues in the CDR3. Germline lookup yields CDR1 MGHRA and CDR2 YSYEKL.

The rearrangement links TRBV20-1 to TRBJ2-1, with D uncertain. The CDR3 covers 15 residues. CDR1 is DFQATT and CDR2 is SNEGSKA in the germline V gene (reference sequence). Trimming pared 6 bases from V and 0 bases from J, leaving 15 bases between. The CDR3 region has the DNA TGCAGTGCCAGTCCGCTATCGAGCTCCTACAATGAGCAGTTCTTC. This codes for CSASPLSSSYNEQFF.

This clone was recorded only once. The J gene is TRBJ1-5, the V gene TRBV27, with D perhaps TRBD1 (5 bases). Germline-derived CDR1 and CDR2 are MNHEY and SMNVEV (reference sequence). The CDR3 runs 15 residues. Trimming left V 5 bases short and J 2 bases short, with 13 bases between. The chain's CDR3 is CASSPGYGGNQPQHF. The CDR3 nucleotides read TGTGCCAGCAGTCCAGGGTACGGCGGCAATCAGCCCCAGCATTTT.

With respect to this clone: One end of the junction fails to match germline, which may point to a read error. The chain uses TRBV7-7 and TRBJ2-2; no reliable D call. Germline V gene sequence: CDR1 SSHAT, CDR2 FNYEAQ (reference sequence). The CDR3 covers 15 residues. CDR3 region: CASSPILVYTGELFF. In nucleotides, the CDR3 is TGTGCTAGCAGCCCAATTCTAGTATACACCGGGGAGCTGTTTTTT.

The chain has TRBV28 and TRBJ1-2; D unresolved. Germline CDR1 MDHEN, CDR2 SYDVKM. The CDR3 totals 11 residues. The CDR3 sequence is CGSLSNYGYTF. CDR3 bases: TGTGGTTCCCTTTCTAACTATGGCTACACCTTC.

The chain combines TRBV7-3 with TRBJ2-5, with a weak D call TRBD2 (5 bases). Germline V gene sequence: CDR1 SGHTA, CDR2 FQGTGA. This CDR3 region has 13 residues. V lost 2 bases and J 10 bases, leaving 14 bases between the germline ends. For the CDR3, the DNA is TGTGCCAGCAGCTTATACCCCTCGGAGGTCCAGTACTTC. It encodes CASSLYPSEVQYF.

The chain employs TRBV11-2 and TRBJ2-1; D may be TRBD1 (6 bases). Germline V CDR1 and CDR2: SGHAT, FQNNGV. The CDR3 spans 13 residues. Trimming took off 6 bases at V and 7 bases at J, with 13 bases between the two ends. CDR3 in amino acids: CASREQGRNEQFF. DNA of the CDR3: TGTGCCAGCAGGGAACAGGGTCGAAATGAGCAGTTCTTC.

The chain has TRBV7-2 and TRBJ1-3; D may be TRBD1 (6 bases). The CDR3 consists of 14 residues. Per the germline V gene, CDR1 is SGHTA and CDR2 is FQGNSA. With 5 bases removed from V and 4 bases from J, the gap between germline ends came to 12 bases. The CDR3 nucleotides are TGTGCCAGCAGCATACGGACAGCAGGAAACACCATATATTTT. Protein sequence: CASSIRTAGNTIYF.

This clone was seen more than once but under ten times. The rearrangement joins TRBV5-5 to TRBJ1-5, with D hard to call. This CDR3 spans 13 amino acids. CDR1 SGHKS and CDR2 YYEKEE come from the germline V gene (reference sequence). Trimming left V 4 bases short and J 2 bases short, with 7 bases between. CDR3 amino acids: CASSGPGNQPQHF. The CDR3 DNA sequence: TGTGCCAGCAGCGGACCAGGCAATCAGCCCCAGCATTTT.

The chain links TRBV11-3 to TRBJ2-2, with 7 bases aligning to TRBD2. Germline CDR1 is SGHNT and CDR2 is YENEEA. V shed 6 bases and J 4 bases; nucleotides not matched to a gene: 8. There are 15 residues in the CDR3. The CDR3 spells CASRRGRGGTGELFF. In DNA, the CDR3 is TGTGCCAGCAGGCGGGGGAGGGGAGGCACCGGGGAGCTGTTTTTT.

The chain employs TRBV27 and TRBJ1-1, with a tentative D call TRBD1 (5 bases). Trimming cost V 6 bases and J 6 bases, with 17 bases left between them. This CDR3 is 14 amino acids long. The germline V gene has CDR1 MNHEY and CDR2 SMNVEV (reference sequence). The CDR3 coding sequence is TGTGCCAGCAGGATTGGGGCTCGAGGGGCTGAAGCTTTCTTT. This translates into CASRIGARGAEAFF.